This T cell receptor (beta chain) was sequenced for a study of tumor-infiltrating lymphocytes in oesophageal squamous cell carcinoma. Between the trimmed V and J ends, which lost 6 bases and 7 bases, there was a span of 16 bases. The CDR3 totals 14 residues. CDR1 and CDR2 from the germline V gene are MDHEN and SYDVKM. From the PCR reads, TCRdb called clonotypes with MiXCR, one entry per CDR3 protein. The sample shows just under 20,000 distinct CDR3 sequences, approximately 40% of them seen only once. This clonotype was counted many times. The sample was normal esophageal tissue next to the tumor. The V gene is TRBV28, the J gene TRBJ2-1; D gene uncertain. The TCR comes from a male donor with esophageal squamous cell carcinoma. CDR3 residues: CASRRIVRGNEQFF. DNA of the CDR3: TGTGCCAGCAGGAGAATAGTCCGTGGGAATGAGCAGTTCTTC.